Listed below are T cell receptor beta chains from one sample, sequenced in a study of T cells after yellow fever vaccination. TCRdb called the 5' RACE reads again in MiXCR, with one record for every CDR3 protein. Among a few hundred thousand distinct CDR3 sequences listed, 9.5% to 15% were seen once. Sequencing used CD4+ T cells sorted from PBMCs, obtained 15 days after the yellow fever booster vaccination. Source of these receptors: a man younger than 30 who received the YFV17D yellow fever vaccine. The CDR3 runs from the conserved cysteine through the conserved F or W. D genes are given only for firm matches. Clone size appears in some rows only: once, few, many, or a class for an expanded clone.

size | J | D | V | DNA | CDR3
many | TRBJ1-1 | - | TRBV29-1 | TGCAGCGTTGGTTTAGGGGTTACCGAGACTGAAGCTTTCTTT | CSVGLGVTETEAFF
many | TRBJ2-5 | - | TRBV7-2 | TGTGCCAGCAGCGGACGATACCGAGGGGAGACCCAGTACTTC | CASSGRYRGETQYF
- | TRBJ2-3 | TRBD2 | TRBV5-4 | TGTGCCAGCAGCTTGGGTAGCGGGGGTGGAGATACGCAGTATTTT | CASSLGSGGGDTQYF
once | TRBJ2-1 | - | TRBV7-2 | TGTGCCAGCAGCCTCGAGCCGCCGGGCCCCTACAATGAGCAGTTCTTC | CASSLEPPGPYNEQFF
few | TRBJ1-4 | TRBD1 | TRBV18 | TGTGCCAGCTCAACCTGGACAGGCCTCCGCGGGAAACTGTTTTTT | CASSTWTGLRGKLFF
- | TRBJ2-2 | TRBD1 | TRBV7-9 | TGTGCCAGCAGCGGGACAGGGAGCTTGACCGGGGAGCTGTTTTTT | CASSGTGSLTGELFF
few | TRBJ1-4 | - | TRBV18 | TGTGCCAGCTCACCAGTTCCAACTAATGAAAAACTGTTTTTT | CASSPVPTNEKLFF
- | TRBJ2-5 | TRBD1 | TRBV24-1 | TGTGCCACCAGTGACGACAGGGCTTCGGGAGAGACCCAGTACTTC | CATSDDRASGETQYF
- | TRBJ2-3 | TRBD1 | TRBV4-3 | TGCGCCAGCAGCCGCGACAGGGGGCGCACAGATACGCAGTATTTT | CASSRDRGRTDTQYF
- | TRBJ2-3 | TRBD2 | TRBV20-1 | TGCAGTGGGAGGACGATAGCGGGATACACAGATACGCAGTATTTT | CSGRTIAGYTDTQYF
many | TRBJ2-3 | TRBD1 | TRBV5-4 | TGTGCCAGCAGGCCGGGGACAGGGGGCGAGGGCACAGATACGCAGTATTTT | CASRPGTGGEGTDTQYF
- | TRBJ2-5 | TRBD2 | TRBV7-2 | TGTGCCAGCAGCTTAGGGATCGCAGCGGGGCCGTACCAAGAGACCCAGTACTTC | CASSLGIAAGPYQETQYF
- | TRBJ1-1 | - | TRBV4-3 | TGCGCCAGCAGCCAAGCCCGGACCCTTTTAGATAACACTGAAGCTTTCTTT | CASSQARTLLDNTEAFF
- | TRBJ1-2 | - | TRBV12-3/TRBV12-4 | TGTGCCAGCAGTTTCGATAGACAGTCTAACTATGGCTACACCTTC | CASSFDRQSNYGYTF
few | TRBJ1-3 | - | TRBV3-1 | TGTGCCAGCAGCCTTTCGAGGGGAAACACCATATATTTT | CASSLSRGNTIYF
many | TRBJ2-5 | - | TRBV6-6 | TGTGCCAGCAGTTACTCGAAGGGGGAGACCCAGTACTTC | CASSYSKGETQYF
- | TRBJ2-3 | - | TRBV24-1 | TGTGCCACCAGTGGCCCCCTCGTAGGGGATACGCAGTATTTT | CATSGPLVGDTQYF
- | TRBJ1-6 | - | TRBV6-5 | TGTGCCAGCAGTCCGAGGACAGAGAGATATCAAATTAATTCACCCCTCCACTTT | CASSPRTERYQINSPLHF
- | TRBJ1-5 | TRBD1 | TRBV18 | TGTGCCAGCTCACCTGGACAGGGGATTCAGCCCCAGCATTTT | CASSPGQGIQPQHF
- | TRBJ2-1 | TRBD2 | TRBV27 | TGTGCCAGCAGTCCGTGGACTAGCGGGGGGAATGAGCAGTTCTTC | CASSPWTSGGNEQFF
few | TRBJ1-1 | - | TRBV20-1 | TGCAGTGCTAGAGTACCTGGCCGTATGAGGGACACTGAAGCTTTCTTT | CSARVPGRMRDTEAFF
- | TRBJ2-7 | TRBD2 | TRBV2 | TGTGCCAGCAGTGTAAACGGGGGGGCCGTGGAAGAGCAGTACTTC | CASSVNGGAVEEQYF
few | TRBJ1-5 | - | TRBV5-6 | TGTGCCAGCACCCACGGGGCGGGTGGACAGCCCCAGCATTTT | CASTHGAGGQPQHF
few | TRBJ1-2 | TRBD1 | TRBV12-5 | TGTGCTAGTGGCCCGGGACAGGGGGCGATCGAGGATGGCTACACCTTC | CASGPGQGAIEDGYTF
- | TRBJ2-5 | - | TRBV11-2 | TGTGCCAGCAGCTCCCGTGGGGAGTCCGAGACCCAGTACTTC | CASSSRGESETQYF
- | TRBJ2-1 | TRBD2 | TRBV4-3 | TGCGCCAGCAGCCAAGATTTAGCGGGACTAGCGGGGGGACCCTACAATGAGCAGTTCTTC | CASSQDLAGLAGGPYNEQFF
- | TRBJ2-5 | TRBD2 | TRBV4-1 | TGCGCCAGCAGCCAACTCGGACTAGCCTACGAGACCCAGTACTTC | CASSQLGLAYETQYF
- | TRBJ2-1 | - | TRBV12-3/TRBV12-4 | TGTGCCAGCAGTTGGGTCGCGGGGATCAATGAGCAGTTCTTC | CASSWVAGINEQFF
few | TRBJ1-5 | - | TRBV5-1 | TGCGCCAGCAGCCTCCTAGGAGGCGGGGGCCCTAATCAGCCCCAGCATTTT | CASSLLGGGGPNQPQHF
few | TRBJ1-4 | - | TRBV7-2 | TGTGCCAGCAGCTTACGGAGGAGGCAGGAAAAACTGTTTTTT | CASSLRRRQEKLFF
many | TRBJ1-2 | - | TRBV5-1 | TGCGCCAGCAGCCCCCGGACAGATTCGAGCTACACCTTC | CASSPRTDSSYTF
many | TRBJ1-5 | TRBD1 | TRBV12-3/TRBV12-4 | TGTGCCAGCAGTGGGACAGCCAATCAGCCCCAGCATTTT | CASSGTANQPQHF
few | TRBJ2-3 | - | TRBV5-1 | TGCGCCAGCAGCTTCTCCGGGTCGGGCACAGATACGCAGTATTTT | CASSFSGSGTDTQYF
many | TRBJ2-5 | - | TRBV4-2 | TGTGCCAGCAGCCAAGGAGGGGCAGGGGGGGGATGGACCCAGTACTTC | CASSQGGAGGGWTQYF
- | TRBJ2-1 | - | TRBV6-5 | TGTGCCAGCAGTCCGAGTCATGATTCCTACAATGAGCAGTTCTTC | CASSPSHDSYNEQFF
- | TRBJ1-2 | - | TRBV29-1 | TGCAGCGTAGGAGTAAGAGGTGGCTACACCTTC | CSVGVRGGYTF
many | TRBJ2-6 | TRBD1 | TRBV5-1 | TGCGCCAGCGACAGGGACGGGACCTCTGGGGCCAACGTCCTGACTTTC | CASDRDGTSGANVLTF